Presented here are 19 T cell receptor beta chains from one specimen sequenced in a study of OX40 agonist ivuxolimab in advanced cancers. Profiling relied on immunoSEQ multiplex PCR, and the TCRdb table lists in-frame clones only, not all of them. The data hold 23,000 or so clones, with about 88% observed a single time. The starting material was CD4+ or CD8+ T cells sorted from blood, obtained in a trial of the OX40 agonist ivuxolimab. The origin of the receptors is an adult with an advanced solid tumor such as melanoma, head and neck, liver or kidney cancer.

CDR3 bases: TGTGCCACCAGCAGAGACCACAAAGGATACTCCTACGAGCAGTACTTC. Translated, it gives CATSRDHKGYSYEQYF. V and J are TRBV15 and TRBJ2-5, with D unresolved. Near its end, the DNA agrees better with TRBJ2-7, so the J call may be wrong. The germline V gene encodes CDR1 LNHNV and CDR2 YYDKDF (reference sequence). The CDR3 totals 16 residues.

The chain couples TRBV9 to TRBJ1-5; 10 bases are shared with TRBD1. V was pared by 2 bases and J by 6 bases, with 2 bases of the junction left unmatched. The CDR3 totals 14 residues. Germline values: CDR1 SGDLS, CDR2 YYNGEE. The CDR3: CASSVTGGRQPQHF. CDR3 bases: TGTGCCAGCAGCGTGACAGGGGGCCGTCAGCCCCAGCATTTT.

The genes are TRBV2 and TRBJ2-3; 13 positions match TRBD2. Germline loops: CDR1 SNHLY, CDR2 FYNNEI. The J segment lost 2 bases and the V segment lost 4 bases, leaving 3 bases of the junction unmatched. This CDR3 region has 16 residues. As DNA, the CDR3 is TGTGCCAGCAGTGGGGGACTAGCGGGGTACACAGATACGCAGTATTTT. Translated, it gives CASSGGLAGYTDTQYF.

The gene calls are TRBV6-5 and TRBJ1-1; no reliable D call. The CDR3 length is 14 residues. Germline loops: CDR1 MNHEY, CDR2 SVGAGI. V was shortened by 6 bases and J by 8 bases, with 19 bases between the two germline ends. The CDR3: CASRLDLRKLEAFF. CDR3 coding DNA: TGTGCCAGCAGACTGGACCTGAGGAAACTAGAAGCTTTCTTT.

This clone was detected a few times. A read error may explain this, as a much larger clone is one base away. Other nucleotide sequences in the sample specify the same CDR3. V and J are TRBV4-1 and TRBJ2-1, with D unresolved. V was cut by 0 bases and J by 5 bases, with 5 bases left in between. From germline, CDR1 is MGHRA and CDR2 YSYEKL. The CDR3 loop spans 13 amino acids. The CDR3 sequence: CASSQDYHNEQFF. The CDR3 DNA follows: TGCGCCAGCAGCCAAGATTACCACAATGAGCAGTTCTTC.

The gene calls are TRBV7-2 and TRBJ2-3, with 9 bases identical to TRBD2. Trimming cost V 5 bases and J 6 bases; bases outside gene matches: 9. Looked up from germline, CDR1 is SGHTA and CDR2 is FQGNSA. The CDR3 runs 15 residues. The CDR3 loop is CASSQGTSRRDTQYF. The CDR3 DNA sequence: TGTGCCAGCAGCCAAGGGACTAGCAGGCGGGATACGCAGTATTTT.

V and J are TRBV28 and TRBJ2-3, with unresolved D. CDR1 is MDHEN, CDR2 SYDVKM, per germline. There are 14 residues in the CDR3. Deletions cut 6 bases from V and 0 bases from J, with 10 bases between. CDR3 DNA sequence: TGTGCCAGCAGCTTCATATCTAGCACAGATACGCAGTATTTT. Its translation: CASSFISSTDTQYF.

This sequence joins TRBV7-9 and TRBJ1-1; possibly TRBD1 for D (6 bases). V was pared by 1 base and J by 4 bases, with 13 bases between. Germline CDR1 reads SEHNR; CDR2 reads FQNEAQ (reference sequence). The CDR3 is made up of 15 amino acids. The CDR3 loop reads CASSLEGRGATEAFF. CDR3 nucleotide sequence: TGTGCCAGCAGCTTAGAGGGACGGGGGGCCACTGAAGCTTTCTTT.

Relative to its sample, this clone is medium-sized. This chain connects TRBV12-5 to TRBJ2-2; the D gene is possibly TRBD1 (5 bases). CDR3 size: 15 residues. CDR1 is LGHNT and CDR2 is FRNRAP in the germline V gene. Trimming stripped 0 bases from V and 1 base from J, with 6 bases between. The CDR3 sequence is CASGLVQGNTGELFF. CDR3 sequence (DNA): TGTGCTAGTGGTTTGGTCCAGGGGAACACCGGGGAGCTGTTTTTT. The entire variable domain, with the rest obtained from reference TRBV12-5 and TRBJ2-2, is as follows: DARVTQTPRHKVTEMGQEVTMRCQPILGHNTVFWYRQTMMQGLELLAYFRNRAPLDDSGMPKDRFSAEMPDATLATLKIQPSEPRDSAVYFCASGLVQGNTGELFFGEGSRLTVL.

The rearrangement joins TRBV5-5 to TRBJ2-7; 8 bases map to TRBD2. The junction had 6 bases not matched to a gene; V was cut back by 5 bases and J by 2 bases. CDR1 and CDR2 from the germline V gene are SGHKS and YYEKEE (reference sequence). The CDR3 is 14 amino acids. For the CDR3, the DNA is TGTGCCAGCAGTAGCGGGACCGCCCCCTACGAGCAGTACTTC. Protein: CASSSGTAPYEQYF.

The CDR3 region has the DNA TGCGCCAGCAGCTTGGTGTTAGTGACTAGCGGGAGTAACGAGCAGTACTTC. Translated: CASSLVLVTSGSNEQYF. The chain has TRBV5-1 and TRBJ2-7; TRBD2 matches at 12 bases. This CDR3 has 17 amino acids. Germline CDR1 reads SGHRS; CDR2 reads YFSETQ. The J segment lost 5 bases and the V segment lost 0 bases, leaving 9 bases of the junction unmatched. The full variable domain, its missing parts supplied by reference TRBV5-1 and TRBJ2-7, is KAGVTQTPRYLIKTRGQQVTLSCSPISGHRSVSWYQQTPGQGLQFLFEYFSETQRNKGNFPGRFSGRQFSNSRSEMNVSTLELGDSALYLCASSLVLVTSGSNEQYFGPGTRLTVT.

The chain couples TRBV2 to TRBJ2-1; perhaps TRBD2 as D (6 bases). CDR1 and CDR2 (germline): SNHLY, FYNNEI. The CDR3 consists of 17 residues. The V gene lost 7 bases and the J gene lost 2 bases, with 21 bases spanning the gap. The CDR3 coding sequence is TGTGCCAGCATCTTGTCGTTGGCGGGATCCCCCTACAATGAGCAGTTCTTC. Translating gives CASILSLAGSPYNEQFF.

The CDR3 nucleotides are TGTGCCAGCAGTTTACTTAGTACAGATACGCAGTATTTT. Translating gives CASSLLSTDTQYF. V is TRBV27 and J is TRBJ2-3; no definite D call. Trimming took 2 bases from V and 3 from J, leaving 6 bases between them. CDR3 length equals 13 residues. Germline CDR1 and CDR2: MNHEY and SMNVEV (reference sequence).

This clone has just one count. This chain connects TRBV30 to TRBJ1-2; TRBD1 matches at 8 bases. Looked up from germline, CDR1 is GTSNPN and CDR2 is SVGIG (reference sequence). The CDR3 sequence is 13 residues long. The trim removed 4 bases at V and 4 bases at J, leaving 5 bases unmatched. The CDR3 region has the DNA TGTGCCTGGATGACAGGGGCTACCTATGGCTACACCTTC. Translated: CAWMTGATYGYTF.

The chain recombines TRBV5-6 with TRBJ2-3; D not resolved. This CDR3 is built from 15 residues. V was shortened by 4 bases and J by 0 bases, with 12 bases between the two germline ends. Germline CDR1 is SGHDT and CDR2 is YYEEEE. The CDR3 DNA follows: TGTGCCAGCAGCCAAACCGGGTGGAGCACAGATACGCAGTATTTT. This gives the protein CASSQTGWSTDTQYF.

V and J are TRBV7-9 and TRBJ1-1; D uncertain. The CDR3 spans 16 residues. Between the trimmed V and J ends, which lost 0 bases and 0 bases, there was a span of 11 bases. The V gene's germline CDR1 is SEHNR and CDR2 FQNEAQ (reference sequence). The CDR3 loop is CASSLASPGMNTEAFF. CDR3 DNA: TGTGCCAGCAGCTTAGCGTCCCCGGGAATGAACACTGAAGCTTTCTTT.

V is TRBV27 and J is TRBJ1-4; possibly TRBD1 for D (5 bases). The V gene's germline CDR1 is MNHEY and CDR2 SMNVEV (reference sequence). Deletions cut 1 base from V and 8 bases from J, with 11 bases between. The CDR3 contains 14 residues. The CDR3 nucleotides read TGTGCCAGCAGTTTATGGGGGGGAGACGAAAAACTGTTTTTT. Amino acid sequence: CASSLWGGDEKLFF.

The chain links TRBV9 to TRBJ2-2, with D possibly matching TRBD2 (5 bases). Germline CDR1 is SGDLS and CDR2 is YYNGEE. Trimming stripped 0 bases from V and 3 bases from J, with 9 bases between. The CDR3 loop spans 15 amino acids. CDR3 in DNA: TGTGCCAGCAGCGTAGAGGACTTTTACACCGGGGAGCTGTTTTTT. It specifies CASSVEDFYTGELFF.

The V call is TRBV5-6, the J call TRBJ2-7, with 9 bases identical to TRBD2. The V gene's germline CDR1 is SGHDT and CDR2 YYEEEE. Trimming took 3 bases from V and 5 from J; bases not matched to a gene: 6. This CDR3 has 14 residues. In DNA form, the CDR3 reads TGTGCCAGCAGCTCCCGGACTAGCGCGGACGAGCAGTACTTC. Translated, it gives CASSSRTSADEQYF.